One and the same sample provided the 14 T cell receptor beta chains below, sequenced in a study of vaccination effects on CD4 cells after COVID-19. Repertoires were generated with immunoSEQ multiplex PCR, while TCRdb's copy carries only in-frame clones and drops some. This table has approximately 68,000 clones, 60% to 85% appearing once. Ahead of sequencing, the ViraFEST assay grew antigen-specific CD4+ T cells using viral peptide pools. Scientists isolated CD4+ T cells after a roughly 9-day culture period ended. The study found no prior SARS-CoV-2 infection in the vaccine recipients, who tested negative for nucleocapsid antibodies. No cognate antigen is known for these TCRs. Sequenced here: CD4+ T cells from PBMCs cultured with SARS-CoV-2 spike peptides, sampled before COVID-19 vaccination. Every receptor here comes from a human donor who received a COVID-19 vaccine.

J is TRBJ1-1 and V is TRBV28, with D possibly TRBD1 on 5 matching bases. This CDR3 has 14 amino acids. With 6 bases removed from V and 6 bases from J, the gap between germline ends came to 17 bases. The V gene's germline CDR1 is MDHEN and CDR2 SYDVKM. CDR3 bases: TGTGCCAGCAGGGCTCAGGGTGGGAGACCTGAAGCTTTCTTT. It yields the protein CASRAQGGRPEAFF.

In DNA form, the CDR3 reads TGTGCCACCAGTGACCCTCGGACTAGCGGGGCCAATGAGCAGTTCTTC. Protein: CATSDPRTSGANEQFF. The chain combines TRBV24-1 with TRBJ2-1, with TRBD2 identical over 12 bases. Germline-derived CDR1 and CDR2 are KGHDR and SFDVKD. The CDR3 consists of 16 residues. V was pared by 4 bases and J by 6 bases, with 6 bases of the junction left unmatched.

The genes are TRBV21-1 and TRBJ2-2. TRBV21-1 is shown as a pseudogene. The CDR3 contains 14 residues. Here the CDR3 DNA reads TGTGCCAGCAGCAAAGATAACGACACCGGGGAGCTGTTTTTT. Its translation is CASSKDNDTGELFF.

The CDR3 sequence is CASSPSRQNTEAFF. The CDR3 DNA follows: TGTGCCAGCTCACCATCTCGACAGAACACTGAAGCTTTCTTT. The genes are TRBV18 and TRBJ1-1; D ambiguous. The CDR3 has 14 residues. CDR1 and CDR2 from the germline V gene are KGHSH and LQKENI. V was clipped by 2 bases and J by 1 base, with 8 bases between them.

V gene TRBV28 combines with J gene TRBJ1-1; D not resolved. Trimming shortened V by 3 bases and J by 0 bases, and 8 bases separated the two germline ends. Germline-derived CDR1 and CDR2 are MDHEN and SYDVKM. The CDR3 has 14 residues. CDR3 in amino acids: CASSFGPLNTEAFF. The CDR3 DNA follows: TGTGCCAGCAGTTTCGGGCCATTGAACACTGAAGCTTTCTTT.

The rearrangement links TRBV4-1 to TRBJ2-2, with TRBD2 as a possible D gene (6 bases). This CDR3 region has 15 residues. The V end lost 0 bases, the J end lost 6 bases, and 11 bases lay between the germline ends. Germline loops: CDR1 MGHRA, CDR2 YSYEKL. Written as DNA, the CDR3 is TGCGCCAGCAGCCAAGATTGGTGGAGGGCCGGGGAGCTGTTTTTT. As protein: CASSQDWWRAGELFF.

The V gene is TRBV9, the J gene TRBJ2-5, with D possibly TRBD1 on 5 matching bases. V lost 4 bases and J lost 2, with 9 bases in between. CDR1 is SGDLS and CDR2 is YYNGEE in the germline V gene. The CDR3 is 13 residues long. This CDR3 is CASSRGLQETQYF. In DNA form, the CDR3 reads TGTGCCAGCAGCAGGGGATTACAAGAGACCCAGTACTTC.

This clone was recorded once. V and J are TRBV3-1 (or the pseudogene TRBV3-2) and TRBJ2-5; D ambiguous. Germline CDR1 and CDR2: LGHDT and YNNKEL (reference sequence). The CDR3 has 13 amino acids. V dropped 2 bases and J dropped 5 bases, with 9 bases sitting between them. CDR3 residues: CASSQKRDETQYF. For the CDR3, the DNA is TGTGCCAGCAGCCAAAAAAGGGATGAGACCCAGTACTTC.

The V and J genes are TRBV2 and TRBJ2-7; D is unresolved. This CDR3 region has 14 residues. V gave up 5 bases and J gave up 2 bases, with 13 bases separating them. Per germline, CDR1 SNHLY and CDR2 FYNNEI. The CDR3: CASSLSGKAYEQYV. The CDR3 nucleotides are TGTGCCAGCAGTCTCTCTGGTAAAGCCTACGAGCAGTACGTC.

This clone has only a few counts. The chain is built from TRBV6-6 and TRBJ1-2; no definite D call. The germline V gene has CDR1 MNHNY and CDR2 SVGAGI (reference sequence). The CDR3 contains 13 residues. The V end lost 2 bases, the J end lost 2 bases, and 6 bases lay between the germline ends. The CDR3 loop reads CASSYRENYGYTF. CDR3 bases: TGTGCCAGCAGTTACAGGGAGAACTATGGCTACACCTTC.

CDR3 in DNA: TGTGCCAGCAGCCCCACAGGGGGCGGAAGGAATGAGCAGTTCTTC. Its protein product is CASSPTGGGRNEQFF. V usage is TRBV7-7 and J usage is TRBJ2-1, with 9 bases lining up with TRBD1. The CDR3 extends over 15 amino acids. Germline-derived CDR1 and CDR2 are SSHAT and FNYEAQ (reference sequence). The junction had 9 bases not matched to a gene; V was cut back by 5 bases and J by 7 bases.

This chain joins TRBV5-1 and TRBJ2-2; D uncertain. V shed 0 bases and J shed 1 base, with 7 bases lying between them. This CDR3 contains 15 residues. Germline V gene sequence: CDR1 SGHRS, CDR2 YFSETQ. The CDR3 region is CASSLGLKNTGELFF. In nucleotides, the CDR3 is TGCGCCAGCAGCTTGGGCCTGAAGAACACCGGGGAGCTGTTTTTT.

The chain recombines TRBV10-3 with TRBJ1-5, with D hard to call. The V gene's germline CDR1 is ENHRY and CDR2 SYGVKD. V was clipped by 2 bases and J by 9 bases, with 14 bases between them. The CDR3 consists of 14 residues. The CDR3 DNA sequence: TGTGCCATCAGTGAGACCGTAGCAACTCGGCCCCAGCATTTT. This encodes CAISETVATRPQHF.

The chain uses TRBV4-2 and TRBJ2-5; TRBD1 might be the D (6 bases). V was cut by 4 bases and J by 1 base, with 13 bases left in between. Germline V gene data show CDR1 as LGHNA and CDR2 as YNFKEQ. The CDR3 is 15 amino acids. Here the CDR3 reads CASSPGTLSQETQYF. The CDR3 DNA reads TGTGCCAGCAGCCCGGGGACACTTTCCCAAGAGACCCAGTACTTC.